A single sample gave rise to the 10 T cell receptor beta chains below, sequenced in a study of blood T cell repertoires in COVID-19. Assay used: immunoSEQ multiplex PCR; TCRdb lists only in-frame clones, some missing. Of 99,000 or so clones in the sample, over 75% were seen once. Sample: peripheral blood. The receptors shown here come from a man in his fifties or sixties with acute or convalescent COVID-19.

V usage is TRBV2 and J usage is TRBJ2-5; 10 nucleotides line up with TRBD1. The CDR3 sequence is 14 residues long. The germline gives CDR1 SNHLY, CDR2 FYNNEI. The trim removed 7 bases at V and 6 bases at J, leaving 8 bases unmatched. The chain's CDR3 is CASKSEDRGQTQYF. The CDR3 coding sequence is TGTGCCAGCAAGTCCGAAGACAGGGGGCAGACCCAGTACTTC.

The chain joins TRBV18 to TRBJ1-2, with 9 bases aligning to TRBD1. The CDR3 has 14 amino acids. The junction had 8 bases not matched to a gene; V was cut back by 5 bases and J by 7 bases. Germline V gene data show CDR1 as KGHSH and CDR2 as LQKENI. CDR3 loop: CASSARDREGGYTF. The CDR3, as DNA: TGTGCCAGCTCAGCCCGGGACAGGGAAGGTGGCTACACCTTC.

The J gene is TRBJ2-5, the V gene TRBV6-5; 7 nucleotides agree with TRBD1. CDR1 and CDR2 (germline): MNHEY, SVGAGI. V lost 8 bases, J lost 5 bases, and 11 bases stayed unmatched. The CDR3 is 14 residues long. CDR3 in amino acids: CASGSRDRSETQYF. Here the CDR3 DNA reads TGTGCCAGCGGGAGCCGGGACAGATCGGAGACCCAGTACTTC.

This rearrangement joins TRBV10-1 to TRBJ1-4; TRBD1 matches at 10 bases. With V trimmed by 6 bases and J by 7 bases, 5 bases remained unmatched. This CDR3 has 14 residues. Per the germline V gene, CDR1 is WNHNN and CDR2 is SYGVQD (reference sequence). The CDR3 nucleotides are TGCGCCAGCAGCCCCGGGACAGGGGCTGAAAAACTGTTTTTT. As protein: CASSPGTGAEKLFF.

To note about this clone: Other DNA variants within this sample encode the same CDR3. This chain joins TRBV28 and TRBJ1-3; tentatively, D is TRBD1 (6 bases). The germline V and J ends were trimmed by 5 bases and 4 bases, with 15 bases remaining between them. CDR1 is MDHEN, CDR2 SYDVKM, per germline. The CDR3 is 15 amino acids. The CDR3 reads CASSPTGTPGNTIYF. The DNA of the CDR3 is TGTGCCAGCAGTCCCACAGGGACACCCGGAAACACCATATATTTT.

The chain recombines TRBV30 with TRBJ2-7; D is unclear. Deletions cut 4 bases from V and 3 bases from J, with 7 bases between. The germline gives CDR1 GTSNPN, CDR2 SVGIG (reference sequence). The CDR3 covers 11 residues. Here the CDR3 DNA reads TGTGCCTGGACCCACAGCTACGAGCAGTACTTC. It specifies CAWTHSYEQYF.

The chain links TRBV30 to TRBJ1-5; tentatively, D is TRBD1 (6 bases). V lost 4 bases to trimming and J lost 6 bases, with 13 bases between them. The germline gives CDR1 GTSNPN, CDR2 SVGIG (reference sequence). CDR3 length: 13 residues. The CDR3 DNA reads TGTGCCTGGAATTACAGGGTGAGTCAGCCCCAGCATTTT. Its protein product is CAWNYRVSQPQHF.

This clone appeared once. This chain connects TRBV19 to TRBJ1-1; maybe TRBD1 (5 bases). The CDR3 runs to 13 residues. V shed 4 bases and J shed 0 bases, with 6 bases lying between them. Germline assignment: CDR1 LNHDA and CDR2 SQIVND (reference sequence). CDR3 region: CASSKTVNTEAFF. The CDR3, as DNA: TGTGCCAGTAGTAAGACAGTGAACACTGAAGCTTTCTTT. The whole variable domain, filled in from reference TRBV19 and TRBJ1-1, reads DGGITQSPKYLFRKEGQNVTLSCEQNLNHDAMYWYRQDPGQGLRLIYYSQIVNDFQKGDIAEGYSVSREKKESFPLTVTSAQKNPTAFYLCASSKTVNTEAFFGQGTRLTVV.

Notes on this clone: The junction does not match germline at one end; this may be a read error. This rearrangement joins TRBV10-3 to TRBJ1-1; 9 positions agree with TRBD1. The CDR3 runs 15 residues. The V gene's germline CDR1 is ENHRY and CDR2 SYGVKD. CDR3 bases: TGTGCCGTCAGCCGCCGGACAGGGGAGAACACTGAAGCTTTCTTT. It encodes CAVSRRTGENTEAFF.

This clone was counted between two and nine times. This chain links TRBV30 with TRBJ2-7; TRBD2 is a possible D gene (5 bases). Trimming cost V 0 bases and J 0 bases, with 12 bases left between them. CDR1 and CDR2 (germline): GTSNPN, SVGIG (reference sequence). The CDR3 is 15 amino acids. The CDR3 sequence: CAWSVVDGDSYEQYF. The CDR3 coding sequence is TGTGCCTGGAGTGTTGTTGACGGGGACTCCTACGAGCAGTACTTC. The whole variable domain, remainder taken from reference TRBV30 and TRBJ2-7, is SQTIHQWPATLVQPVGSPLSLECTVEGTSNPNLYWYRQAAGRGLQLLFYSVGIGQISSEVPQNLSASRPQDRQFILSSKKLLLSDSGFYLCAWSVVDGDSYEQYFGPGTRLTVT.